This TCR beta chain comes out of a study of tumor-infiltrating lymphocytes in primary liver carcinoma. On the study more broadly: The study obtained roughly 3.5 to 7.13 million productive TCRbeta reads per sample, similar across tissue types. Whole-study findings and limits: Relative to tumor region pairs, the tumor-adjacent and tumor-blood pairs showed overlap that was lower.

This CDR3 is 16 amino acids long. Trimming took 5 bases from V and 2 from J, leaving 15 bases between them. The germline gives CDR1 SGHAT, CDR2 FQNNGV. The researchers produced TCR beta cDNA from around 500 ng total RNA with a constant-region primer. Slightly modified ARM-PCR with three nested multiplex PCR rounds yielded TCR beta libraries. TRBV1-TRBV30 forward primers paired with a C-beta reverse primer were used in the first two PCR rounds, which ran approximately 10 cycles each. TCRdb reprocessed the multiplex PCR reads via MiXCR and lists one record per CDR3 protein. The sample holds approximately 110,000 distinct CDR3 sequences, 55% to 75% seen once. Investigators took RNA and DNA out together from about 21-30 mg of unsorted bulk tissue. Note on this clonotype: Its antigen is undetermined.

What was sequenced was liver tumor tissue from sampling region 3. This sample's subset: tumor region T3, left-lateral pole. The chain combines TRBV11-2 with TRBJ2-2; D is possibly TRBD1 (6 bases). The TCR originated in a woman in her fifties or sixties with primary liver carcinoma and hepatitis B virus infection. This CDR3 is CASSPQTGSNTGELFF. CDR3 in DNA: TGTGCCAGCAGCCCCCAGACAGGCTCTAACACCGGGGAGCTGTTTTTT.